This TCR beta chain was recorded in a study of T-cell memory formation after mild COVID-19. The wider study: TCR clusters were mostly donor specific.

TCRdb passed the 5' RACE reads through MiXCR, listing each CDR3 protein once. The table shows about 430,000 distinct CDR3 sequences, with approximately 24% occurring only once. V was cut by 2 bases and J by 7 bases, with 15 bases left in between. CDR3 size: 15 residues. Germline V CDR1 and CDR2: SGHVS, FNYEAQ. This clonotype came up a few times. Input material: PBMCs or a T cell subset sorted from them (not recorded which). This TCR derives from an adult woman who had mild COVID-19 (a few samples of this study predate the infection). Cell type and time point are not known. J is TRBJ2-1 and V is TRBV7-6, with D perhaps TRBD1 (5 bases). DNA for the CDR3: TGTGCCAGCAGCTTAATAGGTCTAGGGGATAATGAGCAGTTCTTC. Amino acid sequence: CASSLIGLGDNEQFF. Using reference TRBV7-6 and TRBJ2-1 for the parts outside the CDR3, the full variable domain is GAGVSQSPRYKVTKRGQDVALRCDPISGHVSLYWYRQALGQGPEFLTYFNYEAQQDKSGLPNDRFSAERPEGSISTLTIQRTEQRDSAMYRCASSLIGLGDNEQFFGPGTRLTVL.